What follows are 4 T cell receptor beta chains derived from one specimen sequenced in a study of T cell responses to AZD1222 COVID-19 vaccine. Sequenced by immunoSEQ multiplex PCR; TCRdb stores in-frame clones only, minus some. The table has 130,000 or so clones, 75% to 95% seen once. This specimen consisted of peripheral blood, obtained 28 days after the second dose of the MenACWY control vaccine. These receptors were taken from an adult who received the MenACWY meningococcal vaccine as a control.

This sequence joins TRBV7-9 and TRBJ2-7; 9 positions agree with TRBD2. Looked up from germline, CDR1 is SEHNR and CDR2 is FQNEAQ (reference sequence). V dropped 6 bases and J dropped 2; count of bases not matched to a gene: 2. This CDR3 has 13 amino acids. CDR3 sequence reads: CASSTSGPYEQYF. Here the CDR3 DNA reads TGTGCCAGCAGTACTAGCGGGCCCTACGAGCAGTACTTC. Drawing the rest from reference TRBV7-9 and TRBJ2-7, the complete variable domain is DTGVSQNPRHKITKRGQNVTFRCDPISEHNRLYWYRQTLGQGPEFLTYFQNEAQLEKSRLLSDRFSAERPKGSFSTLEIQRTEQGDSAMYLCASSTSGPYEQYFGPGTRLTVT.

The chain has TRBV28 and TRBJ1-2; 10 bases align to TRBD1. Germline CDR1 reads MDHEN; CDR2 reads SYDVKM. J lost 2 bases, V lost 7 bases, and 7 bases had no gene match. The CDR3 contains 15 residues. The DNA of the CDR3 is TGTGCCAGCATCCCCGGGACAGGGGTCAACTATGGCTACACCTTC. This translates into CASIPGTGVNYGYTF.

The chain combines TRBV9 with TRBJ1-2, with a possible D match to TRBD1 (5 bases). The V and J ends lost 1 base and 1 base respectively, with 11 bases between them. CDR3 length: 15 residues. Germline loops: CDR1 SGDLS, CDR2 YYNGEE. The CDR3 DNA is TGTGCCAGCAGCGTATATGACAGAAGTAACTATGGCTACACCTTC. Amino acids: CASSVYDRSNYGYTF.

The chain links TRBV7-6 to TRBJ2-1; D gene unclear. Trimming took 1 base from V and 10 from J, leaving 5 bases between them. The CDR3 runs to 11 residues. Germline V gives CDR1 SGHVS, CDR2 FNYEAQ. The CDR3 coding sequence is TGTGCCAGCAGCTTAGAGAGAGAGCAGTTCTTC. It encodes CASSLEREQFF.